This T cell receptor beta chain was observed in a study of cytomegalovirus exposure and HLA in healthy donors (dated by TCRdb to between 2016 and 2019). In terms of the full investigation: According to a later analysis, the roughly 130 validation repertoires were produced on the same platform as the approximately 600 repertoires of the first cohort. To predict cytomegalovirus infection status, the study combined high-throughput TCR immunosequencing, statistical association of individual TCRs with disease status, and machine learning. A separate validation cohort of 100 to 150 different subjects was used in addition to the roughly 620-subject first cohort. The study aimed to test whether signatures of past pathogen exposure could be identified by cataloging public T cell receptors.

Points the paper makes about the study in general: The authors suggested that the approach could potentially be generalized to other disease states and immunological phenotypes. Across donors, most TCR sequences were observed very rarely, whereas some public TCRs were present in many individuals. In vitro tests confirmed that three of the cytomegalovirus-associated TCR beta chains recognize cytomegalovirus antigens. In the study, roughly 160 TCR beta chains were listed as associated with cytomegalovirus. In a later analysis, TCRs clustered in the first cohort were found to also tend to co-occur in the 120 or so validation repertoires, with 85% to 95% of cluster scores above 0. The validation cohort had no HLA typing available for a later analysis, so co-occurrence within that cohort was assessed over all 120 or so repertoires. In both the original and validation cohorts, the classifier was reported to diagnose cytomegalovirus status with high specificity and sensitivity.

The V end gives up 4 bases and the J end 8 bases, leaving 7 bases in the junction not matched to a gene. From the cysteine up to the phenylalanine, the CDR3 has a length of 14 residues. The read is trimmed to its CDR3 DNA, 42 bases read in frame from base 1. In the germline V gene, CDR1 corresponds to KGHSY and CDR2 to FQNENV. To prepare the library, the immunoSEQ multiplex PCR assay was applied. The study's processing was this. A statistical classification framework was developed to diagnose cytomegalovirus status using the catalog of TCR beta chain sequences. TCRdb took over this immuneACCESS table, retaining in-frame rearrangements with V and J assigned. Such tables are incomplete; in checked studies, under half of the missing clones stem from an unresolved V gene, and the remainder is unexplained. V and J calls and clone size are those listed in that table; D and trimming were worked out from the DNA. Within this sample are more than 250,000 clones, with roughly 87% of them counted one time only. The leading ten clones occupy 1% to 1.5% of the sample.

Donors formed part of the validation cohort, which comprised over a hundred subjects and was distinct from the first cohort of 666 subjects. The table lists this clone with a few counts. Its antigen has not been determined. No base qualities exist here, and no much larger clone lies one base off it. The rearrangement combines TRBV16 with TRBJ1-2, with 10 middle bases fitting TRBD1. The receptor comes from a woman aged 25 to 39 in good health and CMV-seropositive. Sequenced sample: PBMCs. CDR3 region: CASSRETGGYGYTF. The nucleotides are TGTGCCAGCAGCCGCGAGACAGGGGGCTACGGCTACACCTTC. The full variable domain, completed from the reference TRBV16 and TRBJ1-2 proteins outside the CDR3, reads GEEVAQTPKHLVRGEGQKAKLYCAPIKGHSYVFWYQQVLKNEFKFLISFQNENVFDETGMPKERFSAKCLPNSPCSLEIQATKLEDSAVYFCASSRETGGYGYTFGSGTRLTVV.